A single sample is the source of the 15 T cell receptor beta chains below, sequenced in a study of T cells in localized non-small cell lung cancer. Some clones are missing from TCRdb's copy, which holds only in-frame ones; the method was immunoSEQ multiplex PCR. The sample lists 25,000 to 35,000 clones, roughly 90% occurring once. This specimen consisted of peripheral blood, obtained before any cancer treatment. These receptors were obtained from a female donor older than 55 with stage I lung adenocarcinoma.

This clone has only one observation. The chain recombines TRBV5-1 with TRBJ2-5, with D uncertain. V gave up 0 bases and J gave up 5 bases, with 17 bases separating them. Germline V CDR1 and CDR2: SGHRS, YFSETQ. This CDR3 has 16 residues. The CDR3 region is CASSLAVLGSQETQYF. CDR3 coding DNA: TGCGCCAGCAGCTTGGCTGTCTTGGGATCCCAGGAGACCCAGTACTTC.

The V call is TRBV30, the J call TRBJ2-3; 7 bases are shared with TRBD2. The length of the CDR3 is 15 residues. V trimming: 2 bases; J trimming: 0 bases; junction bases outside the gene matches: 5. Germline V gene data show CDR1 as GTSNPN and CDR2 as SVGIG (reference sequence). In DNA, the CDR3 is TGTGCCTGGAGTCTCGGGGGGTTAAGCACAGATACGCAGTATTTT. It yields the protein CAWSLGGLSTDTQYF. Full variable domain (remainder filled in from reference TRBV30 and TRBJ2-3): SQTIHQWPATLVQPVGSPLSLECTVEGTSNPNLYWYRQAAGRGLQLLFYSVGIGQISSEVPQNLSASRPQDRQFILSSKKLLLSDSGFYLCAWSLGGLSTDTQYFGPGTRLTVL.

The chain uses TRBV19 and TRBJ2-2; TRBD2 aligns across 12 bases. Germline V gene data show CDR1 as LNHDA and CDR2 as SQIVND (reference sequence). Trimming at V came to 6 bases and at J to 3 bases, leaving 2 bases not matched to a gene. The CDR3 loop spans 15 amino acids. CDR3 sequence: CASRLAGGHTGELFF. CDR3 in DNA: TGTGCCAGTAGACTAGCGGGGGGACACACCGGGGAGCTGTTTTTT.

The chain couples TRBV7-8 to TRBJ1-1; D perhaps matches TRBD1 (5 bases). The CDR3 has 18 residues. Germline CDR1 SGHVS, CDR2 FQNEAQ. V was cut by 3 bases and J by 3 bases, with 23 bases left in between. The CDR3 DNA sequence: TGTGCCAGCAGCTTGAAACGACAGTTCCAGGGTGGATACACTGAAGCTTTCTTT. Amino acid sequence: CASSLKRQFQGGYTEAFF. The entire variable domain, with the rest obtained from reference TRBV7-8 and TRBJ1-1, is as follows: GAGVSQSPRYKVAKRGQDVALRCDPISGHVSLFWYQQALGQGPEFLTYFQNEAQLDKSGLPSDRFFAERPEGSVSTLKIQRTQQEDSAVYLCASSLKRQFQGGYTEAFFGQGTRLTVV.

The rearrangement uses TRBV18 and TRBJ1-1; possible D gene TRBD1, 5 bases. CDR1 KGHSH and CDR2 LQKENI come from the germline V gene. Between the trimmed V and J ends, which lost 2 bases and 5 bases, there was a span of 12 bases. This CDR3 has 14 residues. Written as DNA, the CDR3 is TGTGCCAGCTCACCAAGCCGGGAGGGGACTGAAGCTTTCTTT. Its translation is CASSPSREGTEAFF.

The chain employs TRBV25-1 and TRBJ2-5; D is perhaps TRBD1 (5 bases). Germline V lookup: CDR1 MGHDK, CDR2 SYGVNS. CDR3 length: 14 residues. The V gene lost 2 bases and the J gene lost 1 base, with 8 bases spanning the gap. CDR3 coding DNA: TGTGCCAGCAGTGAAATGACAGTCCAAGAGACCCAGTACTTC. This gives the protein CASSEMTVQETQYF.

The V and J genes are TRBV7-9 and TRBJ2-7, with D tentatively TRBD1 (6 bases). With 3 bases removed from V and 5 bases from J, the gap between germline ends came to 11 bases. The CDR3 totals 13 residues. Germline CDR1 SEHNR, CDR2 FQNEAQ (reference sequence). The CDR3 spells CASSLSGDHEQYF. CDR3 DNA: TGTGCCAGCAGCTTGTCAGGGGACCACGAGCAGTACTTC.

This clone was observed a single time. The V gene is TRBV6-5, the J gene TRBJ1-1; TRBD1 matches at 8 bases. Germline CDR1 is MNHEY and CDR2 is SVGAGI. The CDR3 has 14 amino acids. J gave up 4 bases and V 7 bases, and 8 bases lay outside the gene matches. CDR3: CASNLQGVRTEAFF. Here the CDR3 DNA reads TGTGCCAGCAACCTACAGGGGGTACGCACTGAAGCTTTCTTT.

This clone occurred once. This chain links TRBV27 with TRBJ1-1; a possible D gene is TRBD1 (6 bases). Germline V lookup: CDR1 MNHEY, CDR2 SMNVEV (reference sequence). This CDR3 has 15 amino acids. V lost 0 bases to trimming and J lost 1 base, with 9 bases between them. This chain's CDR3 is CASSLSTRGNTEAFF. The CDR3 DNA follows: TGTGCCAGCAGTTTATCCACCAGGGGGAACACTGAAGCTTTCTTT.

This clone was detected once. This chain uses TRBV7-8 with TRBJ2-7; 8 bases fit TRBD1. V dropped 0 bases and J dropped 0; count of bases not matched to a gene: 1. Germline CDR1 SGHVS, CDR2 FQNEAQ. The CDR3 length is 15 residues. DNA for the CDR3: TGTGCCAGCAGCTTAGCGGGACAGGCCTCCTACGAGCAGTACTTC. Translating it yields CASSLAGQASYEQYF.

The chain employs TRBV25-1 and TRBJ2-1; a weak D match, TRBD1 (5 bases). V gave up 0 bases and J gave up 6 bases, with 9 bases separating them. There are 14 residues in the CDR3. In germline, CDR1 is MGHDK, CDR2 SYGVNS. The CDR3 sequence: CASSEYSRVNEQFF. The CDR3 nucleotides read TGTGCCAGCAGTGAATATTCCAGGGTCAATGAGCAGTTCTTC.

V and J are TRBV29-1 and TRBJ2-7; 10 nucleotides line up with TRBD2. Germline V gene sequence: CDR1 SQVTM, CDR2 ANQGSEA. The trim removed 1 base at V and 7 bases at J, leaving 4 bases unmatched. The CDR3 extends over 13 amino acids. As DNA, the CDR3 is TGCAGCGTTGAAGCCAGCGGGGGGGGTGAGCAGTACTTC. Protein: CSVEASGGGEQYF.

The CDR3 bases are TGTGCCAGCAGCTCCTCAGGGGGTTGGGACGAAAAACTGTTTTTT. This translates into CASSSSGGWDEKLFF. V is TRBV5-6 and J is TRBJ1-4, with 7 positions matching TRBD1. This CDR3 is built from 15 residues. Germline V gene data show CDR1 as SGHDT and CDR2 as YYEEEE. Trimming at V came to 3 bases and at J to 8 bases, leaving 10 bases not matched to a gene.

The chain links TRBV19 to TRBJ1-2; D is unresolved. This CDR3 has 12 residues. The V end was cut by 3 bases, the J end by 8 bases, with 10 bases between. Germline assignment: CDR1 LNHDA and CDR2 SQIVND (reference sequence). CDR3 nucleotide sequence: TGTGCCAGTAGTATCGCGGGGTTGGGCTACACCTTC. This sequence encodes CASSIAGLGYTF.

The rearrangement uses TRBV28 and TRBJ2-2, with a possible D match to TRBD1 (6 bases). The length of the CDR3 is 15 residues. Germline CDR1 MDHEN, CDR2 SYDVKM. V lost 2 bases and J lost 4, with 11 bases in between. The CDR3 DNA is TGTGCCAGCAGTTTAGGGGGCGTAAGCACCGGGGAGCTGTTTTTT. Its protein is CASSLGGVSTGELFF.